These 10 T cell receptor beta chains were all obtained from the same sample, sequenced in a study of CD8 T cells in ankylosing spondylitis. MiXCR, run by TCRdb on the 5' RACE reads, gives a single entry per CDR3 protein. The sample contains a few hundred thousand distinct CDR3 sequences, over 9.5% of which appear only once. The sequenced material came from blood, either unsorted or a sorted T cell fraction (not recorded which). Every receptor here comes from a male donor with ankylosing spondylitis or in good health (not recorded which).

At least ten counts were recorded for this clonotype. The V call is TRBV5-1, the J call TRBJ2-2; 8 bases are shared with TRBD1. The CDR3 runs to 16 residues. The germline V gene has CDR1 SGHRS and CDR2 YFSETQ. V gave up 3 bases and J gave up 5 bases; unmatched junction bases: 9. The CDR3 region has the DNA TGCGCCAGCAGCTCCGGACAGGGACGTGGAACCGGGGAGCTGTTTTTT. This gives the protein CASSSGQGRGTGELFF.

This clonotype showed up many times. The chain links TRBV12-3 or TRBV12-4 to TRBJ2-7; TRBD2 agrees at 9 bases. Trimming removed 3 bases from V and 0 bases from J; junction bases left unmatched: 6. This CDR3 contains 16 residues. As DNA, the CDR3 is TGTGCCAGCAGTTTGGTGACTAGCGGTTACTCCTACGAGCAGTACTTC. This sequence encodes CASSLVTSGYSYEQYF.

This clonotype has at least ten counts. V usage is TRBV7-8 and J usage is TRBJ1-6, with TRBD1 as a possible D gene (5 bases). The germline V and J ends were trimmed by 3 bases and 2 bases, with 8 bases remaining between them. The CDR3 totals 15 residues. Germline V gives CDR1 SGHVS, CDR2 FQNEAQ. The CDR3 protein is CASSLGVAYNSPLHF. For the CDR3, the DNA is TGTGCCAGCAGCTTGGGGGTCGCCTATAATTCACCCCTCCACTTT.

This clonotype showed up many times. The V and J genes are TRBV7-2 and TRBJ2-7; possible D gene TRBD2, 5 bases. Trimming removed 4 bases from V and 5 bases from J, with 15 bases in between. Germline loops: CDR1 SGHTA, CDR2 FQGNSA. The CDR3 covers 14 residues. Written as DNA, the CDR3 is TGTGCCAGCAGCTGGGCTAGCACCGGCGACGAGCAGTACTTC. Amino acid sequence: CASSWASTGDEQYF.

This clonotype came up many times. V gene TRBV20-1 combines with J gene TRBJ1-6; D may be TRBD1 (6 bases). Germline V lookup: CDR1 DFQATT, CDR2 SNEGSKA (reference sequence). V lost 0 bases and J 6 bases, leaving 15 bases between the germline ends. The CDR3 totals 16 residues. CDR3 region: CSARDSRGLFNSPLHF. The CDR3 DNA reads TGCAGTGCTAGAGATTCGCGGGGGCTATTTAATTCACCCCTCCACTTT.

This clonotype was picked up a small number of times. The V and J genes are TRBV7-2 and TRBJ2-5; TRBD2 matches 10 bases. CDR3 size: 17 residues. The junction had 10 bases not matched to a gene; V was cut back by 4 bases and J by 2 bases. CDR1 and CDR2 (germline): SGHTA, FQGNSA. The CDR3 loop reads CASSWGKGLAIQETQYF. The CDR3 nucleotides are TGTGCCAGCAGCTGGGGAAAGGGACTAGCGATTCAAGAGACCCAGTACTTC. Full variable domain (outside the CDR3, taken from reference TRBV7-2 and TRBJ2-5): GAGVSQSPSNKVTEKGKDVELRCDPISGHTALYWYRQSLGQGLEFLIYFQGNSAPDKSGLPSDRFSAERTGGSVSTLTIQRTQQEDSAVYLCASSWGKGLAIQETQYFGPGTRLLVL.

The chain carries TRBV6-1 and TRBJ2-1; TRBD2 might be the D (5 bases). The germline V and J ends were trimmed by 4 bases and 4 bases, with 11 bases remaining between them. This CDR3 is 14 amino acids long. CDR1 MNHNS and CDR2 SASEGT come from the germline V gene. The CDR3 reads CASSGLALYNEQFF. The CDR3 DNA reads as TGTGCCAGCAGTGGGCTAGCCCTTTACAATGAGCAGTTCTTC.

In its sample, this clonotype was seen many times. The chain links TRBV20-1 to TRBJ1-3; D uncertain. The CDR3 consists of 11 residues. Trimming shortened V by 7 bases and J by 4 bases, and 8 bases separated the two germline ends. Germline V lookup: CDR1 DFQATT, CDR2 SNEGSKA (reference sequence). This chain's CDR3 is CSVQTGNTIYF. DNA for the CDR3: TGCAGTGTTCAGACGGGAAACACCATATATTTT.

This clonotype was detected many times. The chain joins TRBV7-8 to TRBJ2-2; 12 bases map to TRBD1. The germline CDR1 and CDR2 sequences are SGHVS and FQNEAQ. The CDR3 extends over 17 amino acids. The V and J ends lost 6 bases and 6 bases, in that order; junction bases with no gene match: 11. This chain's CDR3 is CASSRNPGQGASGELFF. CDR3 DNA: TGTGCCAGCAGTCGAAATCCGGGACAGGGGGCCTCCGGGGAGCTGTTTTTT.

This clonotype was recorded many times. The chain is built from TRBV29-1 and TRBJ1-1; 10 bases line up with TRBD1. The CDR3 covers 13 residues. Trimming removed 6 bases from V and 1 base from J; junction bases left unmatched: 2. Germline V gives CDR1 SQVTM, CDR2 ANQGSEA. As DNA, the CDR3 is TGCAGCGTCAGGACAGGGGGGAACACTGAAGCTTTCTTT. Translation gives CSVRTGGNTEAFF.